This TCR beta chain originates from a study of blood T cell repertoires in COVID-19. About the study: There were acute and convalescent COVID-19 samples, and they came from the United States, Italy and Spain.

V dropped 0 bases and J dropped 8 bases, with 10 bases sitting between them. Germline lookup yields CDR1 LGHDT and CDR2 YNNKEL (reference sequence). The CDR3 spans 13 residues. Sequencing was performed with immunoSEQ multiplex PCR; in TCRdb, only in-frame clones are kept and a portion is missing. This sample has 90,000 or so clones, with more than 70% found just once. The sample taken for sequencing was peripheral blood. This receptor was identified in a man between 60 and 75 years old with acute or convalescent COVID-19. This chain joins TRBV3-1 (or the pseudogene TRBV3-2) and TRBJ1-2; D gene uncertain. CDR3 sequence reads: CASSQEGLRGYTF. The CDR3 DNA reads TGTGCCAGCAGCCAAGAAGGACTTCGCGGCTACACCTTC.